This T cell receptor (beta chain) was observed in a study of blood T cell repertoires in COVID-19. At the level of the study: PBMCs, B-cell-depleted T cells, or T cells provided the cDNA or gDNA that made up the material.

The length of the CDR3 is 15 residues. CDR1 is MNHNS and CDR2 is SASEGT in the germline V gene. Trimming at V came to 3 bases and at J to 4 bases, leaving 8 bases not matched to a gene. In the study's own analysis: Scientists estimated how many nucleated cells there were by amplifying reference gene primers. Profiling relied on immunoSEQ multiplex PCR, and the TCRdb table lists in-frame clones only, not all of them. V and J calls and clone size are given by that table; D and trimming were obtained from the DNA. The profile shows 200,000 to 250,000 clones, 86% of them singletons. The sequencing input was peripheral blood. This clonotype was obtained from a young man who had recovered from COVID-19. The V gene is TRBV6-1, the J gene TRBJ1-1; TRBD1 agrees at 7 bases. The CDR3 bases are TGTGCCAGCAGTGATACAGGGGCGGAAGGCACTGAAGCTTTCTTT. This codes for CASSDTGAEGTEAFF.